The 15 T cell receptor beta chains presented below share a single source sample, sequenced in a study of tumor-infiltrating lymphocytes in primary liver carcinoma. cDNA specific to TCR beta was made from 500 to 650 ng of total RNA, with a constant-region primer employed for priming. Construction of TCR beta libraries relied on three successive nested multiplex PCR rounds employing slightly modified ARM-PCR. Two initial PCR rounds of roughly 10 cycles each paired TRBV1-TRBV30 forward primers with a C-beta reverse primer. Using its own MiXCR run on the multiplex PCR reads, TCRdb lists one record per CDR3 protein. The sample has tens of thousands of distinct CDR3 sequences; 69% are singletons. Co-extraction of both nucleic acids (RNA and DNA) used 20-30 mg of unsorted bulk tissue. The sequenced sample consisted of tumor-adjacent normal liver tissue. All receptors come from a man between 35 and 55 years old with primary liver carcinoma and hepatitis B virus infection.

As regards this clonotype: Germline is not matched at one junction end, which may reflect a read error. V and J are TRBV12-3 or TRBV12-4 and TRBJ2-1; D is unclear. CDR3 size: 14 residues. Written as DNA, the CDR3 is TGTACCAGCAGTTACTACATAACAGACAATGAGCTGTTCTTC. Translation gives CTSSYYITDNELFF.

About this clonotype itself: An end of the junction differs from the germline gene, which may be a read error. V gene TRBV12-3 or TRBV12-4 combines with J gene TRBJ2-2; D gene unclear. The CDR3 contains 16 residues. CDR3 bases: TGTGCCAGTAGTCCCCGGCGGCGGACGAACGCCGGGGAGCTGTTTTTT. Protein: CASSPRRRTNAGELFF.

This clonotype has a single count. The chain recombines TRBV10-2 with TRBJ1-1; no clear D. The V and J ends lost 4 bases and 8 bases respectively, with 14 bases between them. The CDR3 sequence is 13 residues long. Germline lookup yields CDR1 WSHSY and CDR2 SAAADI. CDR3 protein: CASSATRLSEAFF. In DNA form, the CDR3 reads TGCGCCAGCAGTGCGACTAGACTTTCCGAAGCTTTCTTT.

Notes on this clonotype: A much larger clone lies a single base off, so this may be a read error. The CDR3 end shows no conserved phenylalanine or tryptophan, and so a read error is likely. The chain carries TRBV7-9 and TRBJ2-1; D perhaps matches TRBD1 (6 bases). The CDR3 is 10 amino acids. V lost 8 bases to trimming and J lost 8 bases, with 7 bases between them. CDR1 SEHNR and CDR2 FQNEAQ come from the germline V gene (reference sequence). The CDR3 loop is CASGTYEQFL. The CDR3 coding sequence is TGTGCCAGCGGGACATATGAGCAGTTCCTC.

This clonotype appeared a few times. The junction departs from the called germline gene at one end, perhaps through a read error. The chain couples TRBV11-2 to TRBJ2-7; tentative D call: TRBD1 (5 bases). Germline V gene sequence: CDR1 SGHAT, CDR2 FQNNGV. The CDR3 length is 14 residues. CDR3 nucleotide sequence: TGTGCCAGCGGCTCTAACAGGAACTCTTACGAACAGTACTTC. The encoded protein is CASGSNRNSYEQYF.

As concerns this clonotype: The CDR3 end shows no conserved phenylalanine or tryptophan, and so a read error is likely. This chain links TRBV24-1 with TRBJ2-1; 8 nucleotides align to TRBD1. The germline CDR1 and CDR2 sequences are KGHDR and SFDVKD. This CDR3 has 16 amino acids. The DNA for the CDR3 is TGTGTCACCAGTGATAGGGACAGGATCAGGCCCCATGAGCAGTTCATC. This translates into CVTSDRDRIRPHEQFI.

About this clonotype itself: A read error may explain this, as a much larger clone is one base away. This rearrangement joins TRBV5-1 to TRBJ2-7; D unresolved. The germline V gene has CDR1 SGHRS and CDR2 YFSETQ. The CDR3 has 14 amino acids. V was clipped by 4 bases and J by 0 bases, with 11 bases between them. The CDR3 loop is CASSPGTDSYEQYF. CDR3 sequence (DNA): TGCGCCAGCAGCCCAGGAACGGACTCCTACGAGCAGTACTTC.

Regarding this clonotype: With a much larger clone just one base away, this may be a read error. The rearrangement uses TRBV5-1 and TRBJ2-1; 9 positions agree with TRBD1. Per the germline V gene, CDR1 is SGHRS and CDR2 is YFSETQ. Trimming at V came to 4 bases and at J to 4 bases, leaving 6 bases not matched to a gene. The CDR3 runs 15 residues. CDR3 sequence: CASSGQGTAYNEQFF. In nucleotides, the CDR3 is TGCGCCAGCAGCGGACAGGGGACGGCATACAATGAGCAGTTCTTC.

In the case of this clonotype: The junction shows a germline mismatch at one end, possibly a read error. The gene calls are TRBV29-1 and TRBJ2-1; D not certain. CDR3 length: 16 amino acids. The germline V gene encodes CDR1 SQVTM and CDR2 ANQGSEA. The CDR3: CSVATLRPWSRQEQLF. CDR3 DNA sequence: TGCAGTGTCGCCACGCTTCGGCCCTGGTCCCGCCAAGAGCAGTTATTC.

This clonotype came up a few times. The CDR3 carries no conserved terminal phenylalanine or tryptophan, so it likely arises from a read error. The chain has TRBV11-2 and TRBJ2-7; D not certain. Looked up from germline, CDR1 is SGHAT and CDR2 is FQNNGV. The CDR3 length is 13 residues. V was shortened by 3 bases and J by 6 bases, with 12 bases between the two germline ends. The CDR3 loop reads CASSFGRAIEQYL. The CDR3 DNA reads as TGTGCCAGCAGCTTCGGAAGGGCTATCGAGCAGTACCTC.

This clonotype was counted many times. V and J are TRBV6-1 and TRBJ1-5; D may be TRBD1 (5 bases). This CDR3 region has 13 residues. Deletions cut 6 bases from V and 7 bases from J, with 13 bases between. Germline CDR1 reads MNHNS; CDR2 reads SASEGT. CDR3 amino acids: CASSTLGAQPQHF. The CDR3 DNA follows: TGTGCCAGCAGCACGCTAGGGGCGCAGCCCCAGCATTTT.

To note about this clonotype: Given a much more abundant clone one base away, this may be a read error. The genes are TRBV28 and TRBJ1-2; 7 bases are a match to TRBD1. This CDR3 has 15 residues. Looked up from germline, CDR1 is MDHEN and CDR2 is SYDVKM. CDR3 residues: CASTPGTASNYGHTF. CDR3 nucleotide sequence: TGTGCCAGCACCCCGGGGACAGCTTCTAACTATGGCCACACCTTC.

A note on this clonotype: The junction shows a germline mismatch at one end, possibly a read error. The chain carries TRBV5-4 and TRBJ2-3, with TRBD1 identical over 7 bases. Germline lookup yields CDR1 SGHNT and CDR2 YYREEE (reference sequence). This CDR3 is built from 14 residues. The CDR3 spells CTSSFRGSTDTQYF. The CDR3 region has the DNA TGTACCAGCAGCTTCAGGGGGAGCACAGATACGCAATATTTT.

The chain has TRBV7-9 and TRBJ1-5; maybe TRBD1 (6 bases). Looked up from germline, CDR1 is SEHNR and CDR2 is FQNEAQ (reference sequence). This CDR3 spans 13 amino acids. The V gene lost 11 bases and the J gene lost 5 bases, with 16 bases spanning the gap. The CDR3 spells CAGEGVRDQPQHF. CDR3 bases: TGTGCCGGCGAGGGGGTACGAGATCAGCCCCAGCATTTT.

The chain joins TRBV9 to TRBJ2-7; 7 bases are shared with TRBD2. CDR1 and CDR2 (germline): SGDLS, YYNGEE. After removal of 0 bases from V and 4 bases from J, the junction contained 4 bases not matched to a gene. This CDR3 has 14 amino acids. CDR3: CASSVAGGTYEQYF. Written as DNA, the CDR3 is TGTGCCAGCAGCGTAGCGGGAGGAACATACGAGCAGTACTTC.